The source of this T cell receptor (beta chain) is a study of radiotherapy plus CTLA-4 blockade in lung cancer listed by TCRdb under 2018. With regard to the full study: Among enrolled patients, around 20% had an objective response and approximately 30% reached disease control.

This clone was seen only a few times. No cognate antigen has been identified for it. Base qualities are missing; no much larger clone stands one base away. Library creation used the immunoSEQ multiplex PCR assay. Here the immuneACCESS table is served through TCRdb, limited to in-frame sequences with V and J called. Missing clones are a known gap in these copies; in checked studies unresolved V genes cover under half, and the rest lacks a known reason. The sample table holds roughly 76,000 clones, of which roughly 74% were seen once. The ten largest account for roughly 9.8% of the sample. Focal radiation therapy combined with CTLA-4 blockade (ipilimumab) was tested in patients with chemo-refractory metastatic non-small-cell lung cancer. What the research found in general, with its limitations: After treatment with radiotherapy and ipilimumab, TCR clones that came from tumors expanded in the peripheral blood. Increased serum interferon-beta after radiation, together with early dynamic changes in blood T cell clones, were reported to be the strongest predictors of response.

CDR1 and CDR2, per the germline V gene, are SQVTM and ANQGSEA. The trim is 2 bases for V and 6 bases for J, with a gap of 7 bases between the germline ends. CDR3 length: 11 amino acids, cysteine to phenylalanine. Only CDR3 DNA remains: 33 bases, in frame from the first base. The rearrangement joined TRBV29-1 to TRBJ1-2; tentative D gene TRBD1, with 6 bases matching. The material was peripheral blood, obtained from a patient treated with radiotherapy plus ipilimumab. The receptor comes from a human donor with non-small cell lung cancer whose response to radiotherapy plus ipilimumab could not be evaluated. This receptor has the CDR3 CSVEKGDGYTF. Read as DNA, the sequence is TGCAGCGTTGAAAAGGGGGATGGCTACACCTTC.